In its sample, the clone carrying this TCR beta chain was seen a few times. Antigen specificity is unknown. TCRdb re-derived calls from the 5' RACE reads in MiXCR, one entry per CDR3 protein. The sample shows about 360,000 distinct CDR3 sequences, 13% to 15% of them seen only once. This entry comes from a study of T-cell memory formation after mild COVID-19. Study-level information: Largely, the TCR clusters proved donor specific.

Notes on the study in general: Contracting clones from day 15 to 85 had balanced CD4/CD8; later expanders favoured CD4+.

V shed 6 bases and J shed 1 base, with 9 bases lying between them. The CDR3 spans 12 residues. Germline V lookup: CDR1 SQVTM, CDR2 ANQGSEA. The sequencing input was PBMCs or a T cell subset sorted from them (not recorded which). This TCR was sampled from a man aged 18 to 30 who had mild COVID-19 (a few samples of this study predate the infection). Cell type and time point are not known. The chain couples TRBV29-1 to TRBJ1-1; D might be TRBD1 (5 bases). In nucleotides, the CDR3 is TGCAGCGTGCTGACAGCGAACACTGAAGCTTTCTTT. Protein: CSVLTANTEAFF.